These 26 T cell receptor beta chains were sequenced from one sample in a study of molecular identifiers for immune sequencing clone quantification. Each CDR3 protein gets one entry after TCRdb re-called the PCR reads with MiXCR. The sample carries around 470,000 distinct CDR3 sequences, roughly a fifth recorded once. The sequencing sample was made of naive CD8+ T cells from blood, with Jurkat cell RNA spiked in. Subset noted: FACS-sorted CD8+CD4-CCR7+CD45RA+ naive T cells. The receptor source for this set is a human donor in good health. Some libraries in this study had Jurkat cell RNA spiked in.

The chain links TRBV24-1 to TRBJ2-1; D is perhaps TRBD1 (5 bases). Germline CDR1 reads KGHDR; CDR2 reads SFDVKD. The V and J ends lost 1 base and 7 bases respectively, with 7 bases between them. The CDR3 loop spans 13 amino acids. The CDR3 spells CATSDFQGNEQFF. In nucleotides, the CDR3 is TGTGCCACCAGTGATTTCCAGGGAAATGAGCAGTTCTTC.

Remarks on this clonotype: This clone may be a read error of a much larger clone one base away. V is TRBV12-3 or TRBV12-4 and J is TRBJ1-1; D possibly corresponds to TRBD1 (5 bases). V dropped 6 bases and J dropped 6 bases, with 17 bases sitting between them. The length of the CDR3 is 14 residues. The CDR3 DNA reads as TGTGCCAGCAGCTCCTTTGGGGGGTGGCCTGAAGCTTTCTTT. This encodes CASSSFGGWPEAFF.

In this sample, this clonotype turned up many times. CDR3 sequence (DNA): TGCAGCGTTGTTCCCCCGTTAGCCACAGATACGCAGTATTTT. It is translated as CSVVPPLATDTQYF. J is TRBJ2-3 and V is TRBV29-1; no reliable D call. V lost 4 bases, J lost 2 bases, and 13 bases lay in between. CDR1 SQVTM and CDR2 ANQGSEA come from the germline V gene. This CDR3 is 14 amino acids long.

The gene calls are TRBV28 and TRBJ1-2; D is ambiguous. Between the trimmed V and J ends, which lost 5 bases and 4 bases, there was a span of 11 bases. CDR1 is MDHEN and CDR2 is SYDVKM in the germline V gene. This CDR3 region has 13 residues. The CDR3: CASSGRSSYGYTF. The CDR3 DNA reads as TGTGCCAGCAGTGGGAGGTCGAGCTATGGCTACACCTTC.

In its sample, this clonotype was seen many times. V and J are TRBV9 and TRBJ2-3; 8 bases line up with TRBD1. The germline gives CDR1 SGDLS, CDR2 YYNGEE. CDR3 length equals 15 residues. Trimming cost V 3 bases and J 6 bases; bases outside gene matches: 9. The CDR3, as DNA: TGTGCCAGCAGCGGCTGGGACAGGAGGTCGGATACGCAGTATTTT. This codes for CASSGWDRRSDTQYF.

This clonotype showed up just a few times. The V and J genes are TRBV6-6 and TRBJ2-3; D gene ambiguous. This CDR3 comprises 13 residues. Germline CDR1 reads MNHNY; CDR2 reads SVGAGI (reference sequence). V shed 4 bases and J shed 2 bases, with 7 bases lying between them. CDR3 protein: CASSSLITDTQYF. CDR3 in DNA: TGTGCCAGCAGTTCATTAATCACAGATACGCAGTATTTT.

The rearrangement joins TRBV5-6 to TRBJ1-4; the D is unclear. V was shortened by 0 bases and J by 6 bases, with 9 bases between the two germline ends. This CDR3 region has 14 residues. Germline CDR1 and CDR2: SGHDT and YYEEEE. The CDR3 DNA sequence: TGTGCCAGCAGCTTGGGTAGGGCCCATGAAAAACTGTTTTTT. Its translation is CASSLGRAHEKLFF.

This clonotype was counted at least ten times. This chain connects TRBV19 to TRBJ2-7; D is perhaps TRBD1 (6 bases). Germline V gene lookup returns CDR1 LNHDA and CDR2 SQIVND (reference sequence). The CDR3 covers 14 residues. With 1 base removed from V and 3 bases from J, the gap between germline ends came to 10 bases. The CDR3 sequence: CASSIVPDSYEQYF. CDR3 bases: TGTGCCAGTAGTATAGTCCCGGACAGCTACGAGCAGTACTTC.

This clonotype was observed at least ten times. This chain joins TRBV4-1 and TRBJ1-1; D is unclear. The V and J ends lost 3 bases and 6 bases respectively, with 5 bases between them. The germline V gene has CDR1 MGHRA and CDR2 YSYEKL. This CDR3 contains 11 residues. CDR3 sequence reads: CASSHGAEAFF. As DNA, the CDR3 is TGCGCCAGCAGCCATGGGGCTGAAGCTTTCTTT.

In the case of this clonotype: Lacking the conserved final phenylalanine or tryptophan, this CDR3 likely reflects a read error. The chain carries TRBV7-9 and TRBJ2-7; maybe TRBD1 (6 bases). With 5 bases removed from V and 0 bases from J, the gap between germline ends came to 11 bases. CDR3 length: 14 residues. Germline V lookup: CDR1 SEHNR, CDR2 FQNEAQ (reference sequence). CDR3 loop: CASSLGQYSYEQYL. The CDR3 DNA follows: TGTGCCAGCAGCCTAGGACAGTACTCCTACGAGCAGTACCTC.

This clonotype was seen only a few times. The chain combines TRBV4-3 with TRBJ2-1; D remains ambiguous. V was clipped by 0 bases and J by 0 bases, with 9 bases between them. The CDR3 has 16 amino acids. CDR1 and CDR2 from the germline V gene are LGHNA and YSLEER. CDR3 in DNA: TGCGCCAGCAGCCAAGATAAGACCTCCTCCTACAATGAGCAGTTCTTC. It codes for CASSQDKTSSYNEQFF.

Comment on this clonotype: This could be a read error, since a much larger clone is one nucleotide away. V usage is TRBV14 and J usage is TRBJ2-5; D ambiguous. Looked up from germline, CDR1 is SGHDN and CDR2 is FVKESK. The CDR3 length is 15 residues. The CDR3 coding sequence is TGTGCCAGCAGTCAAGAAACAACGTACCTAGAGACCCAGTACTTC. Translating it yields CASSQETTYLETQYF. Full variable domain (remainder filled in from reference TRBV14 and TRBJ2-5): EAGVTQFPSHSVIEKGQTVTLRCDPISGHDNLYWYRRVMGKEIKFLLHFVKESKQDESGMPNNRFLAERTGGTYSTLKVQPAELEDSGVYFCASSQETTYLETQYFGPGTRLLVL.

This clonotype turned up a few times. The gene calls are TRBV7-6 and TRBJ1-6, with 12 bases lining up with TRBD1. The CDR3 totals 16 residues. The germline CDR1 and CDR2 sequences are SGHVS and FNYEAQ. Unmatched junction bases numbered 1, after V lost 1 base and J lost 6 bases. CDR3 nucleotides: TGTGCCAGCAGCTTAGTGGGACAGGGGGCTAATTCACCCCTCCACTTT. It codes for CASSLVGQGANSPLHF.

This chain uses TRBV7-9 with TRBJ1-3; possible D gene TRBD1, 6 bases. Germline assignment: CDR1 SEHNR and CDR2 FQNEAQ (reference sequence). Trimming stripped 2 bases from V and 4 bases from J, with 18 bases between. This CDR3 comprises 17 residues. This chain's CDR3 is CASSLTQGPGPGNTIYF. The CDR3 bases are TGTGCCAGCAGCTTAACCCAGGGGCCCGGTCCCGGAAACACCATATATTTT.

As regards this clonotype: A much larger clone differs by one base, so this may be a read error. This chain connects TRBV6-2 or TRBV6-3 to TRBJ1-2; possible D gene TRBD1, 6 bases. The CDR3 consists of 16 residues. Germline loops: CDR1 MNHEY, CDR2 SVGEGT. V dropped 2 bases and J dropped 7 bases, with 20 bases sitting between them. The CDR3 here is CASSYPTLWTALGYTF. The CDR3 DNA reads as TGTGCCAGCAGTTACCCGACCCTATGGACAGCTCTTGGCTACACCTTC.

In regard to this clonotype: This may come from a read error, since a much larger clone is one base off. V usage is TRBV12-3 or TRBV12-4 and J usage is TRBJ2-3; a possible D gene is TRBD2 (5 bases). The CDR3 spans 16 residues. CDR3 nucleotides: TGTGCCGGCAGATCAGACGCGGGTTGGGGCACAGATACGCAGTATTTT. The encoded protein is CAGRSDAGWGTDTQYF.

About this clonotype: A much larger clone differs by one base, so this may be a read error. This chain connects TRBV7-9 to TRBJ1-2; D not certain. The germline V gene has CDR1 SEHNR and CDR2 FQNEAQ (reference sequence). V lost 10 bases, J lost 0 bases, and 9 bases lay in between. This CDR3 is 12 amino acids long. This chain's CDR3 is CANSSANYGYTF. DNA for the CDR3: TGTGCCAACAGTTCAGCTAACTATGGCTACACCTTC.

V gene TRBV9 combines with J gene TRBJ2-2, with D perhaps matching TRBD2 (6 bases). Trimming stripped 2 bases from V and 0 bases from J, with 17 bases between. CDR3 size: 18 residues. CDR1 and CDR2 (germline): SGDLS, YYNGEE. The CDR3 loop is CASSVGGGDFANTGELFF. Here the CDR3 DNA reads TGTGCCAGCAGCGTGGGCGGCGGGGATTTCGCGAACACCGGGGAGCTGTTTTTT.

This clonotype was counted only a few times. This sequence joins TRBV5-6 and TRBJ2-7, with D unclear. CDR1 and CDR2 (germline): SGHDT, YYEEEE. V shed 1 base and J shed 3 bases, with 8 bases lying between them. The CDR3 length is 13 residues. DNA for the CDR3: TGTGCCAGCAGCTTGCAGGCCGACTACGAGCAGTACTTC. This gives the protein CASSLQADYEQYF.

This clonotype was seen a handful of times. This rearrangement joins TRBV7-3 to TRBJ2-5, with TRBD1 matching over 10 bases. Germline CDR1 SGHTA, CDR2 FQGTGA. Unmatched junction bases numbered 7, after V lost 5 bases and J lost 4 bases. This CDR3 spans 15 amino acids. Here the CDR3 reads CASSPLGTGAETQYF. The CDR3 region has the DNA TGTGCCAGCAGCCCCCTCGGGACAGGGGCAGAGACCCAGTACTTC.

The chain joins TRBV7-9 to TRBJ2-2; TRBD1 is a possible D gene (6 bases). This CDR3 has 15 residues. V dropped 1 base and J dropped 7 bases, with 13 bases sitting between them. In germline, CDR1 is SEHNR, CDR2 FQNEAQ (reference sequence). The CDR3 coding sequence is TGTGCCAGCAGCTTAGAGGCAGGGGTTCACGGGGAGCTGTTTTTT. As protein: CASSLEAGVHGELFF.

The J gene is TRBJ2-1, the V gene TRBV28; 10 nucleotides align to TRBD2. The CDR3 length is 15 residues. CDR1 is MDHEN and CDR2 is SYDVKM in the germline V gene. V trimming: 6 bases; J trimming: 5 bases; junction bases outside the gene matches: 7. The CDR3: CASSSDLAGDNEQFF. The CDR3 DNA follows: TGTGCCAGCAGCTCTGATCTAGCGGGGGACAATGAGCAGTTCTTC.

About this clonotype: A single base separates this from a much larger clone, so it may be a read error. J is TRBJ1-1 and V is TRBV7-9; D is possibly TRBD1 (5 bases). The CDR3 runs 14 residues. The germline gives CDR1 SEHNR, CDR2 FQNEAQ (reference sequence). Trimming stripped 3 bases from V and 5 bases from J, with 13 bases between. The CDR3 bases are TGTGCCAGCAGCTTCGTTAAGACAGTTACTGAAGCTTTCTTT. This translates into CASSFVKTVTEAFF. The full variable domain, in which reference TRBV7-9 and TRBJ1-1 provide the parts outside the CDR3, is DTGVSQNPRHKITKRGQNVTFRCDPISEHNRLYWYRQTLGQGPEFLTYFQNEAQLEKSRLLSDRFSAERPKGSFSTLEIQRTEQGDSAMYLCASSFVKTVTEAFFGQGTRLTVV.

The chain joins TRBV5-1 to TRBJ2-7; TRBD2 aligns across 12 bases. V shed 1 base and J 2 bases; nucleotides not matched to a gene: 4. The CDR3 consists of 16 residues. Germline V gene sequence: CDR1 SGHRS, CDR2 YFSETQ. The CDR3 protein is CASSLQTSGGTYEQYF. The DNA for the CDR3 is TGCGCCAGCAGCTTGCAAACTAGCGGGGGGACCTACGAGCAGTACTTC.

This clonotype was counted many times. V is TRBV7-9 and J is TRBJ2-7, with TRBD1 matching over 9 bases. Looked up from germline, CDR1 is SEHNR and CDR2 is FQNEAQ (reference sequence). J lost 4 bases, V lost 4 bases, and 11 bases had no gene match. This CDR3 has 16 residues. The CDR3 sequence is CASSSPSGQGWYEQYF. CDR3 nucleotide sequence: TGTGCCAGCAGCTCGCCCTCGGGACAGGGTTGGTACGAGCAGTACTTC. Full variable domain (remainder filled in from reference TRBV7-9 and TRBJ2-7): DTGVSQNPRHKITKRGQNVTFRCDPISEHNRLYWYRQTLGQGPEFLTYFQNEAQLEKSRLLSDRFSAERPKGSFSTLEIQRTEQGDSAMYLCASSSPSGQGWYEQYFGPGTRLTVT.

Many counts were recorded for this clonotype. The chain joins TRBV4-1 to TRBJ2-7; possible D gene TRBD1, 5 bases. The V gene's germline CDR1 is MGHRA and CDR2 YSYEKL. This CDR3 has 16 residues. V lost 1 base, J lost 2 bases, and 15 bases lay in between. CDR3 bases: TGCGCCAGCAGCCAAGCAGCCGAAGGGGCTCCCTACGAGCAGTACTTC. It codes for CASSQAAEGAPYEQYF.